The clone carrying this TCR beta chain has more than one count but fewer than ten. CDR3 length: 14 residues. Germline-derived CDR1 and CDR2 are MNHNS and SASEGT. V lost 3 bases to trimming and J lost 2 bases, with 10 bases between them. The Seattle patients, enrolled during active infection, were followed longitudinally. The sample originates from a study of blood T cell repertoires in COVID-19. In the study overall: Researchers got acute and convalescent COVID-19 samples from the United States, Italy and Spain. Sources were T cells, B-cell-depleted T cells, or PBMCs; the material itself was cDNA or gDNA.

Per the authors' pipeline: Reference gene primer amplification yielded estimated nucleated cell counts. TCRdb keeps only in-frame clones here, not all; method: immunoSEQ multiplex PCR. V and J calls and clone size are copied from that table; D and trimming were computed from the DNA. This sample has about 120,000 clones; more than 70% occur once, and the top ten carry approximately 5%. This sequence joins TRBV6-1 and TRBJ1-1; no clear D. The receptor was isolated from a woman aged 55-69 years with COVID-19, enrolled during active disease. Sequenced input: peripheral blood. CDR3 sequence reads: CASSDVRANTEAFF. CDR3 DNA: TGTGCCAGCAGTGATGTGAGGGCTAACACTGAAGCTTTCTTT.